This record looks at one T cell receptor (beta chain) sequence and its context. Here immunoSEQ multiplex PCR was the method, and the copy in TCRdb shows in-frame clones only, minus some. The sample gives about 180,000 clones, roughly 77% of which show up once; 10% to 15% is in the top ten. The data were taken from a study of blood T cell repertoires in COVID-19. Whole-study context: Spain, Italy and the United States supplied samples that represented acute and convalescent COVID-19.

Sequencing used peripheral blood. This receptor was taken from a woman older than 75 with COVID-19, enrolled during active disease.

The CDR3 is CASSYAGTNAFF. The CDR3 DNA sequence: TGTGCCAGCAGTTACGCGGGAACTAATGCTTTCTTT. This chain links TRBV6-5 with TRBJ1-1, with unresolved D. The CDR3 is 12 amino acids. Trimming took off 2 bases at V and 11 bases at J, with 12 bases between the two ends. Germline V CDR1 and CDR2: MNHEY, SVGAGI.